The rows below give T cell receptor beta chains drawn from one sample of a study of CD8 T cells in Susac syndrome. One entry per CDR3 protein, called by TCRdb with MiXCR from the immunoSEQ multiplex PCR reads. The table lists a few hundred thousand distinct CDR3 sequences, around 96% of them singletons, with roughly 0.1% in the top ten. The source material was CD4+ T cells from PBMCs. The receptors shown here come from a human donor with multiple sclerosis. The CDR3 runs from the conserved cysteine through the conserved F or W. D genes are given only for firm matches. Size is omitted from some rows. Given values are once, few, many or a class for expanded clones.

j_gene | abundance | v_gene | d_gene | CDR3aa | CDR3nt
TRBJ1-1 | - | TRBV7-2 | - | CASSLVAGSGTEAFF | TGTGCCAGCAGCTTAGTGGCAGGGAGCGGCACTGAAGCTTTCTTT
TRBJ2-1 | - | TRBV30 | TRBD2 | CAGGGKPNEQFF | TGTGCTGGGGGGGGAAAGCCCAATGAGCAGTTCTTC
TRBJ2-2 | once | TRBV12-3/TRBV12-4 | TRBD2 | CASSLTGGNTGELFF | TGTGCCAGCAGTTTAACGGGGGGAAACACCGGGGAGCTGTTTTTT
TRBJ2-7 | - | TRBV9 | - | CASSVEDFGEQYF | TGTGCCAGCAGCGTAGAGGATTTCGGCGAGCAGTACTTC
TRBJ2-7 | - | TRBV4-1 | - | CASSQVLGTYYEQYF | TGCGCCAGCAGCCAGGTCTTGGGAACTTACTACGAGCAGTACTTC
TRBJ2-7 | once | TRBV24-1 | TRBD1 | CATTDPRTGSYEQYF | TGTGCCACCACGGACCCAAGGACAGGGAGTTACGAGCAGTACTTC
TRBJ1-5 | - | TRBV3-1 | - | CASSQWGGDQPQHF | TGTGCCAGCAGCCAATGGGGGGGCGATCAGCCCCAGCATTTT
TRBJ2-1 | - | TRBV29-1 | TRBD2 | CSVLADYYNEQFF | TGCAGCGTTCTAGCGGATTACTACAATGAGCAGTTCTTC
TRBJ2-1 | - | TRBV7-3 | TRBD2 | CASSSGLARQVEQFF | TGTGCCAGCAGCTCCGGACTAGCGCGGCAGGTTGAGCAGTTCTTC
TRBJ2-2 | - | TRBV24-1 | TRBD1 | CATSDRDRANTGELFF | TGTGCCACCAGTGACCGGGACAGGGCAAACACCGGGGAGCTGTTTTTT
TRBJ1-5 | few | TRBV2 | TRBD1 | CASSRGLGNQPQHF | TGTGCCAGCAGTAGGGGGCTGGGCAATCAGCCCCAGCATTTT
TRBJ1-5 | - | TRBV28 | - | CASSSQNQPQHF | TGTGCCAGCAGTTCTCAGAATCAGCCCCAGCATTTT
TRBJ1-1 | - | TRBV27 | - | CASRQTGFTEAFF | TGTGCCAGCAGACAAACAGGTTTCACTGAAGCTTTCTTT
TRBJ1-2 | - | TRBV3-1 | - | CASSEREISIYGYTF | TGTGCCAGCAGTGAGAGGGAGATCAGCATCTATGGCTACACCTTC
TRBJ2-5 | - | TRBV7-9 | TRBD2 | CASSLTGGPRETQYF | TGTGCCAGCAGCCTCACGGGGGGGCCGAGAGAGACCCAGTACTTC
TRBJ1-5 | few | TRBV18 | - | CASSPPNQPQHF | TGTGCCAGCTCACCCCCCAATCAGCCCCAGCATTTT
TRBJ2-1 | - | TRBV9 | - | CASSQIFSGDEQFF | TGTGCCAGCAGCCAAATTTTCAGCGGCGATGAGCAGTTCTTC
TRBJ1-2 | - | TRBV7-9 | - | CASSLLRGADGYTF | TGTGCCAGCAGCTTACTTCGGGGGGCAGATGGCTACACCTTC